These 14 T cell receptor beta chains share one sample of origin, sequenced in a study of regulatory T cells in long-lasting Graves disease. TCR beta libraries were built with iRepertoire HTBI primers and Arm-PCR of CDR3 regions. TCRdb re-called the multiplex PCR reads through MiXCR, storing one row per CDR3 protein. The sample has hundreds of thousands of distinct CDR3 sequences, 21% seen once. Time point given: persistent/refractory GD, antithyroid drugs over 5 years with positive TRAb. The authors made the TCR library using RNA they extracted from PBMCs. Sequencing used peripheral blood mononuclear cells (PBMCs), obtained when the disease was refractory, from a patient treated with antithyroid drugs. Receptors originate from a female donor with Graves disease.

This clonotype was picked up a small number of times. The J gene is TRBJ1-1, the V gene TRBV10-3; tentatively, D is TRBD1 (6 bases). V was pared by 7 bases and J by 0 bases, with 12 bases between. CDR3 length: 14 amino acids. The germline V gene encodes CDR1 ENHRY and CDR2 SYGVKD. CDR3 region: CAITGGALNTEAFF. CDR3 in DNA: TGTGCCATCACCGGGGGGGCTTTGAACACTGAAGCTTTCTTT.

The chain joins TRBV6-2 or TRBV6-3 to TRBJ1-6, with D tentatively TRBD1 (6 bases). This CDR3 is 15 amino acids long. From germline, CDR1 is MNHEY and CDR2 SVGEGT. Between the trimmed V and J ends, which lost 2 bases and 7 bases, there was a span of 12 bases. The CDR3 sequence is CASSYEGERNSPLHF. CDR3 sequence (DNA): TGTGCCAGCAGTTACGAGGGGGAAAGGAATTCACCCCTCCACTTT.

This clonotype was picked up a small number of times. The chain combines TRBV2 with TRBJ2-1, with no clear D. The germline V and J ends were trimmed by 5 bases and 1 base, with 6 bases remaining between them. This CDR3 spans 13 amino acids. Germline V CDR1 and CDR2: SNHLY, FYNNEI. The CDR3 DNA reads TGTGCCAGCAGTTTCTATTCCTACAATGAGCAGTTCTTC. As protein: CASSFYSYNEQFF.

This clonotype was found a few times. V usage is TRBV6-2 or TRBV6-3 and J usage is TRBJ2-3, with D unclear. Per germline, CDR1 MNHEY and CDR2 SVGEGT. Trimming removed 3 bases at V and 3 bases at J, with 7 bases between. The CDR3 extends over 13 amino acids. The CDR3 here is CASSYVRTDTQYF. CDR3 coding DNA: TGTGCCAGCAGTTATGTACGGACAGATACGCAGTATTTT.

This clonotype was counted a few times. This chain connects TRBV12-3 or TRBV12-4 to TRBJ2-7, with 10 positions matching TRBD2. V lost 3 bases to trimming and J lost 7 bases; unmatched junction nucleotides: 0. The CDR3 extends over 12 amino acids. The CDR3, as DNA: TGTGCCAGCAGTTTTAGCGGGAGGGAGCAGTACTTC. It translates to CASSFSGREQYF.

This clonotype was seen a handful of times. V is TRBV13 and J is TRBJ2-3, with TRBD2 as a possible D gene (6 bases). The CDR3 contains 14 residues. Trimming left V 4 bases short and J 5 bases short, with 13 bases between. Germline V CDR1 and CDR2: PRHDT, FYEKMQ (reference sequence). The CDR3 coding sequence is TGTGCCAGCAGCTCCCGCGGGATGGGAGATACGCAGTATTTT. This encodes CASSSRGMGDTQYF.

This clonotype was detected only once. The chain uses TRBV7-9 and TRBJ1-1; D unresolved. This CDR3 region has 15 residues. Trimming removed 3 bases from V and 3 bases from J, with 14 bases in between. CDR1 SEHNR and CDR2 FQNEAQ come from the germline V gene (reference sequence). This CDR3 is CASSLGLGADTEAFF. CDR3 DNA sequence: TGTGCCAGCAGCTTGGGGTTGGGCGCGGACACTGAAGCTTTCTTT.

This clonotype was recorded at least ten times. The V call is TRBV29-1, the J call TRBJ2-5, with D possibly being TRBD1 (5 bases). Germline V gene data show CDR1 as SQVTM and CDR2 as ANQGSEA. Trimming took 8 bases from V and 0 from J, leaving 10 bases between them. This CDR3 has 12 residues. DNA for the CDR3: TGCAGCCATTCAGGGAACCAAGAGACCCAGTACTTC. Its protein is CSHSGNQETQYF.

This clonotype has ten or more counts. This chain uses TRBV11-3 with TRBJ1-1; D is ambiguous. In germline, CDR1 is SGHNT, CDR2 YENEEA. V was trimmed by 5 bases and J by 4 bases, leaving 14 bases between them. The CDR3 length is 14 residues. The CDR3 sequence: CASSPSDSATEAFF. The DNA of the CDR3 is TGTGCCAGCAGCCCCTCGGACTCGGCCACTGAAGCTTTCTTT.

CDR3: CASSPPSTYTDTQYF. CDR3 DNA: TGTGCCAGCTCACCACCGTCCACCTACACAGATACGCAGTATTTT. The chain is built from TRBV18 and TRBJ2-3; no firm D call. V lost 0 bases and J 2 bases, leaving 9 bases between the germline ends. This CDR3 comprises 15 residues. In germline, CDR1 is KGHSH, CDR2 LQKENI. The variable domain in full, completed from reference TRBV18 and TRBJ2-3, reads NAGVMQNPRHLVRRRGQEARLRCSPMKGHSHVYWYRQLPEEGLKFMVYLQKENIIDESGMPKERFSAEFPKEGPSILRIQQVVRGDSAAYFCASSPPSTYTDTQYFGPGTRLTVL.

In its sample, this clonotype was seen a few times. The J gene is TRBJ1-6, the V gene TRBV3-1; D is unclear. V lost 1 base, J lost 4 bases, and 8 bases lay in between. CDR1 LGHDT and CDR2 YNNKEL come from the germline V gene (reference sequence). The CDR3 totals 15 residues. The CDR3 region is CASSQVAAYNSPLHF. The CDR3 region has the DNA TGTGCCAGCAGCCAAGTGGCAGCTTATAATTCACCCCTCCACTTT.

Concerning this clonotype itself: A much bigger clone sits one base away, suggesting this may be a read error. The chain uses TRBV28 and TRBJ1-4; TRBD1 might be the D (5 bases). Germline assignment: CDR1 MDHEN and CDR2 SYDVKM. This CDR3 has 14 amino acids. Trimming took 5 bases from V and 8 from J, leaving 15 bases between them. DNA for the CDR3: TGTGCCAGCAGTGAGGCGGGGACCGCAGAAAAACTGTTTTTT. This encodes CASSEAGTAEKLFF.

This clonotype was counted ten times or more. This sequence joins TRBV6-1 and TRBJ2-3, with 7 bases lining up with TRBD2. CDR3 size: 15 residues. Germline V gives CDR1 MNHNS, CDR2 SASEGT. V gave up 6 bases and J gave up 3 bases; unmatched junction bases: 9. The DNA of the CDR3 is TGTGCCAGCAGCTCAATCGGGGAGGGTACAGATACGCAGTATTTT. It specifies CASSSIGEGTDTQYF.

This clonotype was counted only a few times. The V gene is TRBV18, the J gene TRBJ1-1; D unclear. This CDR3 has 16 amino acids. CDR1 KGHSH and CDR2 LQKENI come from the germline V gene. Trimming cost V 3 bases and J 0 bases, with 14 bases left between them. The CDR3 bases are TGTGCCAGCTCACCCGGGGTGGCAGGAATGAACACTGAAGCTTTCTTT. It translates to CASSPGVAGMNTEAFF. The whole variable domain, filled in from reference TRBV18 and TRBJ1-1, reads NAGVMQNPRHLVRRRGQEARLRCSPMKGHSHVYWYRQLPEEGLKFMVYLQKENIIDESGMPKERFSAEFPKEGPSILRIQQVVRGDSAAYFCASSPGVAGMNTEAFFGQGTRLTVV.